This TCR beta chain was identified in a study of shared clonotypes between healthy human individuals. Study conclusions and caveats: Among donors, sharing of clonotypes was expected to be affected by sequencing depth.

Sequencing was performed with immunoSEQ multiplex PCR; in TCRdb, only in-frame clones are kept and a portion is missing. The sample gives about 1 million clones, roughly 80% of which show up once; approximately 1.5% is in the top ten. Donation came from healthy HIV-negative adults that had no recent acute infections or vaccinations. All participating donors were Caucasian adults from Nashville, Tennessee. The junction had 7 bases not matched to a gene; V was cut back by 4 bases and J by 6 bases. The CDR3 extends over 14 amino acids. From germline, CDR1 is SGDLS and CDR2 YYNGEE. On this clone itself: Its specificity is unknown.

The sequence was obtained from a man younger than 30 in good health. V and J are TRBV9 and TRBJ2-7; 10 bases are shared with TRBD1. Sequenced: memory CD4+ T cells sorted from blood. The subset: CD45RA-negative fraction. CDR3 loop: CASSLAWTGGEQYF. CDR3 nucleotide sequence: TGTGCCAGCAGCCTGGCCTGGACAGGGGGCGAGCAGTACTTC.